This T cell receptor (beta chain) was observed in a study of human T cells and chemical hapten exposure. Findings of the study overall: Once DPC sensitization occurred, TCRs above 1 in 1000 frequency showed no change.

This CDR3 has 16 amino acids. CDR1 and CDR2 from the germline V gene are LGHDT and YNNKEL (reference sequence). Trimming cost V 0 bases and J 4 bases, with 12 bases left between them. Before extraction, the whole blood was not fractionated, and total RNA was taken from it. Unique molecular identifiers were affixed to discrete cDNA molecules within the library. TCRdb analysed the reads with MiXCR anew, one entry per CDR3 protein. The data show 95,000 to 150,000 distinct CDR3 sequences, about 8.9% seen once. As regards this clonotype: What it binds is not known.

The V gene is TRBV3-1, the J gene TRBJ1-4, with no clear D. This clonotype was sampled from a human donor in good health. Some clones in this sample may be carry-over from other donors' samples. The sample consisted of whole blood. The CDR3 loop reads CASSQEFPDLNEKLFF. The CDR3 coding sequence is TGTGCCAGCAGCCAAGAATTTCCGGATCTTAATGAAAAACTGTTTTTT.